This T cell receptor beta chain is drawn from a study of control samples from healthy donors and cancer patients. Only in-frame clones appear in the TCRdb table, and some are missing; sequencing was by immunoSEQ multiplex PCR. The sample has about 120,000 clones; approximately 90% are singletons. V dropped 4 bases and J dropped 5 bases, with 9 bases sitting between them. CDR3 length: 12 amino acids. Germline V gene sequence: CDR1 SQVTM, CDR2 ANQGSEA. V usage is TRBV29-1 and J usage is TRBJ1-5; TRBD1 is a possible D gene (5 bases). The receptor was isolated from a woman in her forties or fifties with colorectal cancer. Sequencing was performed on PBMCs. The CDR3 DNA reads as TGCAGCGTTGGACAGCTAGATCAGCCCCAGCATTTT. Translated: CSVGQLDQPQHF.